This T cell receptor beta chain is drawn from a study of yellow fever vaccine responses in identical twins. Notes on the study in general: Reportedly, twins' vaccine T cell responses looked partly convergent and partly personalized.

One entry per CDR3 protein results from TCRdb running MiXCR on the RT-PCR reads. Of 1,500 to 2,000 distinct CDR3 sequences in the sample, approximately 88% were seen once. In germline, CDR1 is SEHNR, CDR2 FQNEAQ (reference sequence). V trimming: 5 bases; J trimming: 6 bases; junction bases outside the gene matches: 3. The CDR3 loop spans 13 amino acids. Comments on this clonotype: Its target is unknown.

The chain employs TRBV7-9 and TRBJ2-2; 7 bases are a match to TRBD2. The sample consisted of T cells from blood (PBMCs), unsorted or a sorted subset (not recorded which), taken before or after yellow fever vaccination (not recorded which). This clonotype originated in a woman younger than 35 who received the yellow fever vaccine. CDR3 loop: CASSRAGAGELFF. The CDR3, as DNA: TGTGCCAGCAGCAGGGCGGGAGCCGGGGAGCTGTTTTTT.